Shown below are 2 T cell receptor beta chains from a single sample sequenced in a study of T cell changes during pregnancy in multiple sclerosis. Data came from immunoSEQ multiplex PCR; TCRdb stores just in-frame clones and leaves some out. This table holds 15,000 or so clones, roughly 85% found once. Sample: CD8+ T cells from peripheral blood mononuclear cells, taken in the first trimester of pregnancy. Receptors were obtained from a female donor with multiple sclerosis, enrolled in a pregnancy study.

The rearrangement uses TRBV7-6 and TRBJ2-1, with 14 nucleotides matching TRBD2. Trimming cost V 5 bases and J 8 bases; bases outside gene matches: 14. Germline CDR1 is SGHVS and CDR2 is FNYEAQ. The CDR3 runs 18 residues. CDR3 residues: CASSPQSLTSGRAYEQFF. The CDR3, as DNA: TGTGCCAGCAGCCCTCAGTCTTTGACTAGCGGGAGGGCATATGAGCAGTTCTTC.

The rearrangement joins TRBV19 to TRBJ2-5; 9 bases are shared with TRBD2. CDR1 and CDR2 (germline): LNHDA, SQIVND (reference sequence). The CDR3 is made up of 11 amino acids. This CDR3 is CRSSGKETQYF. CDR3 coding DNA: TGTCGATCTAGCGGGAAGGAGACCCAGTACTTC.